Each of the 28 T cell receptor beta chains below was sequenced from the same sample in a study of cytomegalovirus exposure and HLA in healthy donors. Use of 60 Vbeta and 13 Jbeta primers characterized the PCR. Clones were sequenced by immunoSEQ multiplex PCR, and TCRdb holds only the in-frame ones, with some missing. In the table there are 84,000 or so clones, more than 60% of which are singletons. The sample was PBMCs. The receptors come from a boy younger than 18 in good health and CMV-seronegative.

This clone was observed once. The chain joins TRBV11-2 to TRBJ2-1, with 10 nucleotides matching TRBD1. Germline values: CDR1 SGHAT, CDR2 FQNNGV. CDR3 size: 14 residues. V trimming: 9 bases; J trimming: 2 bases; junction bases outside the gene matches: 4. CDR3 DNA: TGTGCCAGTATCGGACAGGGGGCCTACAATGAGCAGTTCTTC. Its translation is CASIGQGAYNEQFF.

The DNA of the CDR3 is TGTGCCAGCAGTGTATCGACTAGCGGGATCAGTCCTCCGTACTTC. Residues: CASSVSTSGISPPYF. The rearrangement joins TRBV6-1 to TRBJ2-5; 11 bases align to TRBD2. Per germline, CDR1 MNHNS and CDR2 SASEGT. This CDR3 is built from 15 residues. Trimming removed 4 bases from V and 13 bases from J; junction bases left unmatched: 14.

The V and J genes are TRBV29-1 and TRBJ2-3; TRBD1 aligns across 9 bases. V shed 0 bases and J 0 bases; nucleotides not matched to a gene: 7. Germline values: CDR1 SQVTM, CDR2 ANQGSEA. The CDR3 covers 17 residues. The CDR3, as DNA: TGCAGCGTTGAAGATCCTTGGGACAGGGCTAGCACAGATACGCAGTATTTT. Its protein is CSVEDPWDRASTDTQYF.

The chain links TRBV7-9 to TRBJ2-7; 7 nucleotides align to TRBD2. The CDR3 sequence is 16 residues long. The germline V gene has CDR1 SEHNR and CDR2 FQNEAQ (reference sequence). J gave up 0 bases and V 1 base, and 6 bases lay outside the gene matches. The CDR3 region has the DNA TGTGCCAGCAGCTTAGAGTACGGGGGGACCTCCTACGAGCAGTACTTC. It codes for CASSLEYGGTSYEQYF.

CDR3 sequence reads: CASSQEPSGSGYEQYF. CDR3 nucleotides: TGCGCCAGCAGCCAAGAACCTAGCGGGAGCGGTTACGAGCAGTACTTC. This chain connects TRBV4-3 to TRBJ2-7; 10 bases line up with TRBD2. There are 16 residues in the CDR3. The germline CDR1 and CDR2 sequences are LGHNA and YSLEER. Trimming removed 0 bases from V and 4 bases from J; junction bases left unmatched: 6.

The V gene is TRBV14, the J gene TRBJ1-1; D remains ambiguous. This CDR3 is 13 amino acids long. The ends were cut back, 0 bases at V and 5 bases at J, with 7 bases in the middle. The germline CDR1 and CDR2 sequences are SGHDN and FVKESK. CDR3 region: CASSQEFRTEAFF. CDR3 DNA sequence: TGTGCCAGCAGCCAAGAATTCAGGACTGAAGCTTTCTTT.

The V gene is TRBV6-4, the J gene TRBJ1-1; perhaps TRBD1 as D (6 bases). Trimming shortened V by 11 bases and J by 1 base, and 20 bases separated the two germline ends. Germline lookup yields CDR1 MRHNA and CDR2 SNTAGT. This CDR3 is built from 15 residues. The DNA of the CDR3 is TGTGCCGGTCACAAGTCGGACAGAACGAACACTGAAGCTTTCTTT. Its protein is CAGHKSDRTNTEAFF.

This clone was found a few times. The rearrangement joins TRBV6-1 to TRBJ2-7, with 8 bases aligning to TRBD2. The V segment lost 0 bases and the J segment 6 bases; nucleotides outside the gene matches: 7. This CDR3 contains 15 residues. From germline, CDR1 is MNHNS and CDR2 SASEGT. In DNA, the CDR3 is TGTGCCAGCAGTGAAGCGCGGACTAGCTACGGCGAGCAGTACTTC. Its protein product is CASSEARTSYGEQYF.

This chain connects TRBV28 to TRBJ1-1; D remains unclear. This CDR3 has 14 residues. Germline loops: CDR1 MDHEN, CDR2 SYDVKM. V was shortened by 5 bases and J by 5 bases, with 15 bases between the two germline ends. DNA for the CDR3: TGTGCCAGCAGTCCCTCCCGCTACGTAACTGAAGCTTTCTTT. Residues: CASSPSRYVTEAFF.

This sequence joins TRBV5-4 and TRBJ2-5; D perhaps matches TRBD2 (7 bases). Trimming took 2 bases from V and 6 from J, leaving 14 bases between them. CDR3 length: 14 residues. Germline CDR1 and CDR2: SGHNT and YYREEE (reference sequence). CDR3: CASSLPGGRKTQYF. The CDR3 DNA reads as TGTGCCAGCAGCTTACCGGGGGGCCGCAAGACCCAGTACTTC.

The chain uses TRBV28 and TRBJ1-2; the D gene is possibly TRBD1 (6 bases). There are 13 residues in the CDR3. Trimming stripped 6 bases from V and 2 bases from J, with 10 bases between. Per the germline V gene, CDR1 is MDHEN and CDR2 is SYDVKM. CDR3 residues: CASSPGVNYGYTF. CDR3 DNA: TGTGCCAGCAGCCCAGGGGTGAACTATGGCTACACCTTC.

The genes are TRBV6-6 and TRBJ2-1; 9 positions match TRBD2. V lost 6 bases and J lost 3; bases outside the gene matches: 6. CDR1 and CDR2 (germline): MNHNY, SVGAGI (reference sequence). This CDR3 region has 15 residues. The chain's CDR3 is CASSSVAGVYNEQFF. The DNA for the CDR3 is TGTGCCAGCAGCTCCGTAGCGGGGGTCTACAATGAGCAGTTCTTC.

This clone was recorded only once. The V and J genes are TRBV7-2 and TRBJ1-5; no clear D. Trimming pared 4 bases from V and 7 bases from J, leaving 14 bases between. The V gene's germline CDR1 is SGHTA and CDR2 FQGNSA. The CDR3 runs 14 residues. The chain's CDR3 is CASSSRPTGQPQHF. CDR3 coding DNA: TGTGCCAGCAGCTCCCGACCTACGGGGCAGCCCCAGCATTTT.

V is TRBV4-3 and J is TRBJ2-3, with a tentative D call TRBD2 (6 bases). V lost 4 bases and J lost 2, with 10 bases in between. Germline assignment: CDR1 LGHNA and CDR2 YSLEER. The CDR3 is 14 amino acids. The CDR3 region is CASSLAVDTDTQYF. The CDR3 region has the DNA TGCGCCAGCAGCCTAGCGGTTGACACAGATACGCAGTATTTT.

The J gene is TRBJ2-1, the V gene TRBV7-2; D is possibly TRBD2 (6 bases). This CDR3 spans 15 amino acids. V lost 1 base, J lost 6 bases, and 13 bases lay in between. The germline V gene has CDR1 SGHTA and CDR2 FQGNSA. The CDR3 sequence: CASSLGRERPNEQFF. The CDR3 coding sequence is TGTGCCAGCAGCTTAGGACGGGAGCGGCCCAATGAGCAGTTCTTC.

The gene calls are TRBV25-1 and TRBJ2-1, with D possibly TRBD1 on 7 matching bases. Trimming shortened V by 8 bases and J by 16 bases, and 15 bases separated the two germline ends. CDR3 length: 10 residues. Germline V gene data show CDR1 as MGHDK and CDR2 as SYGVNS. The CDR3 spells CASGGTDPFF. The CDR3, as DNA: TGTGCCAGCGGAGGGACAGACCCTTTCTTC.

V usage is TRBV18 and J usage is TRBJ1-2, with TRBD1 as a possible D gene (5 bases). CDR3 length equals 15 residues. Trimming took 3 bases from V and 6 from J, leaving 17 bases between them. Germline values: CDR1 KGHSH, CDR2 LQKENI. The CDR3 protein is CASSPSRGFGDGYTF. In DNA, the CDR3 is TGTGCCAGCTCACCGAGTCGGGGGTTCGGGGATGGCTACACCTTC.

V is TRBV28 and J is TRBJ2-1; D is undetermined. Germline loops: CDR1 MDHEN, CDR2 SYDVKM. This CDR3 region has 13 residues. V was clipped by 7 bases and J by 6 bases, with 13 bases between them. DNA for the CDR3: TGTGCCAGCACTCTAGGAGCTAGCAATGAGCAGTTCTTC. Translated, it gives CASTLGASNEQFF.

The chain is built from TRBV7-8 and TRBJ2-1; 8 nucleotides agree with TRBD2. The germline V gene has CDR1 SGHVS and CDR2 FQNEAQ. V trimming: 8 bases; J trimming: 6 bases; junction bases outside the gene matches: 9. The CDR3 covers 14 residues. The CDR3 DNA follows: TGTGCCAGCTCAGAAGCGGGAGAAGTCAATGAGCAGTTCTTC. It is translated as CASSEAGEVNEQFF.

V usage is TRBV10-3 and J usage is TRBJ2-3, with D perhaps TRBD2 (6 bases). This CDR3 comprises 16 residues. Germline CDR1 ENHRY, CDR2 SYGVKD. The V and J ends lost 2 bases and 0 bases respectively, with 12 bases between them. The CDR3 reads CAISERSGLSTDTQYF. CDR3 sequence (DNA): TGTGCCATCAGTGAGAGGAGCGGGCTGAGCACAGATACGCAGTATTTT.

The CDR3 protein is CASSLEPQGINIQYF. CDR3 bases: TGCGCCAGCAGCTTGGAACCGCAGGGGATAAACATTCAGTACTTC. The chain is built from TRBV5-1 and TRBJ2-4; the D gene is possibly TRBD1 (6 bases). Trimming left V 0 bases short and J 6 bases short, with 13 bases between. Germline CDR1 is SGHRS and CDR2 is YFSETQ. The CDR3 sequence is 15 residues long.

The CDR3 protein is CASSLRQGHQPQHF. CDR3 DNA sequence: TGTGCCAGCAGCTTGAGACAGGGCCATCAGCCCCAGCATTTT. This chain joins TRBV5-6 and TRBJ1-5, with 7 bases lining up with TRBD1. Germline values: CDR1 SGHDT, CDR2 YYEEEE. J gave up 5 bases and V 1 base, and 3 bases lay outside the gene matches. This CDR3 is 14 amino acids long.

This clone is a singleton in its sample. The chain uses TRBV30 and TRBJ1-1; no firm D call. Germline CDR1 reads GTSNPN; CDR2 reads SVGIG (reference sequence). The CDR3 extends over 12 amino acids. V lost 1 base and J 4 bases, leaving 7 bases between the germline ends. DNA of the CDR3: TGTGCCTGGAGTGATCAGGTCACTGAAGCTTTCTTT. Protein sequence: CAWSDQVTEAFF.

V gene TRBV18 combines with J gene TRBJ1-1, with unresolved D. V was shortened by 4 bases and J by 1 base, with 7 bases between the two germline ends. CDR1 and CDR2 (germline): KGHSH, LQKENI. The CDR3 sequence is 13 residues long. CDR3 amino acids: CASSRGANTEAFF. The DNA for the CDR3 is TGTGCCAGCTCACGTGGAGCGAACACTGAAGCTTTCTTT.

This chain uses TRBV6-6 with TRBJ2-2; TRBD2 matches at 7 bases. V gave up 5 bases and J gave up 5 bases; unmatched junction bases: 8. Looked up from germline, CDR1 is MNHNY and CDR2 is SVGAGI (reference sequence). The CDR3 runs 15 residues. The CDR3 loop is CASSLGRAETGELFF. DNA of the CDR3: TGTGCCAGCAGTCTGGGGAGGGCTGAGACCGGGGAGCTGTTTTTT.

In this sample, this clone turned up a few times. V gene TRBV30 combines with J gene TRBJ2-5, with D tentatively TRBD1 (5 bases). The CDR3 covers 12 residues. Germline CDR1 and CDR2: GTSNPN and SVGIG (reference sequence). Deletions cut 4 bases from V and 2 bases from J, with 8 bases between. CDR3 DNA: TGTGCCTGGAAAGACAGACAAGAGACCCAGTACTTC. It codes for CAWKDRQETQYF.

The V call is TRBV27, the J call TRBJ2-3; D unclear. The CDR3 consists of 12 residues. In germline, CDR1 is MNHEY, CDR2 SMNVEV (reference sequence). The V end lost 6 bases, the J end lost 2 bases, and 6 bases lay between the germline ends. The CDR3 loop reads CASRSLTDTQYF. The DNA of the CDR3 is TGTGCCAGCAGGTCACTCACAGATACGCAGTATTTT.

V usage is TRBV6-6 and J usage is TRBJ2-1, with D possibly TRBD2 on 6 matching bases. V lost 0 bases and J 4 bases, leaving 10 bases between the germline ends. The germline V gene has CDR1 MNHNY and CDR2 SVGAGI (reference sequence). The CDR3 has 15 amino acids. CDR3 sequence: CASSYSKRAYNEQFF. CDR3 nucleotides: TGTGCCAGCAGTTACTCGAAGCGGGCATACAATGAGCAGTTCTTC.